One sample yielded the 2 T cell receptor beta chains listed below, sequenced in a study of blood T cell repertoires in COVID-19. TCRdb keeps only in-frame clones here, not all; method: immunoSEQ multiplex PCR. This repertoire shows around 250,000 clones, around 80% found once; its top ten account for around 4.1%. The sample was PBMCs or T cells enriched from blood (not recorded which). The receptor set was obtained from a man aged 30-40 years with acute COVID-19.

The chain employs TRBV7-2 and TRBJ1-2; D gene ambiguous. The V end lost 5 bases, the J end lost 4 bases, and 5 bases lay between the germline ends. Germline CDR1 reads SGHTA; CDR2 reads FQGNSA. The CDR3 loop spans 11 amino acids. CDR3 in amino acids: CASSPLYGYTF. The CDR3 bases are TGTGCCAGCAGCCCCCTCTATGGCTACACCTTC.

The rearrangement uses TRBV27 and TRBJ1-1; perhaps TRBD1 as D (5 bases). CDR3 size: 12 residues. In germline, CDR1 is MNHEY, CDR2 SMNVEV (reference sequence). V gave up 6 bases and J gave up 3 bases, with 8 bases separating them. The CDR3 sequence is CASRLTDTEAFF. CDR3 DNA: TGTGCCAGCAGACTGACAGACACTGAAGCTTTCTTT.